A selection of T cell receptor beta chains follows, all from one sample in a study of shared clonotypes between healthy human individuals. Measured with immunoSEQ multiplex PCR; TCRdb has only the in-frame clones, and not every one. The repertoire holds around 200,000 clones, around 63% seen once, with about 10% in the top ten. Sample: memory CD4+ T cells sorted from blood. The receptors originated from a man between 25 and 39 years old in good health. Each CDR3 is given with its conserved first and last residue. A D gene is named only where the DNA matches it firmly. Size is stated for part of the rows, as once, few or many counts, or as a class when the clone is expanded.

length: 13; D: NA; size: NA; V: TRBV28; J: TRBJ2-5; CDR3: CASSLRGGETQYF; DNA: TGTGCCAGCAGTTTAAGAGGGGGAGAGACCCAGTACTTC
length: 13; D: NA; size: few; V: TRBV16; J: TRBJ1-2; CDR3: CASSQRGTYGYTF; DNA: TGTGCCAGCAGCCAACGGGGTACCTATGGCTACACCTTC
length: 14; D: NA; size: few; V: TRBV13; J: TRBJ1-1; CDR3: CASSLYRGATEAFF; DNA: TGTGCCAGCAGCTTATATAGGGGAGCGACTGAAGCTTTCTTT
length: 16; D: TRBD1; size: few; V: TRBV11-2; J: TRBJ2-7; CDR3: CASSPLRRTGDYEQYF; DNA: TGTGCCAGCAGCCCACTTAGGCGGACAGGGGACTACGAGCAGTACTTC
length: 16; D: NA; size: NA; V: TRBV1; J: TRBJ2-7; CDR3: CTSSAPKREASYEQYF; DNA: TGCACCAGCAGCGCCCCCAAGCGGGAGGCCTCCTACGAGCAGTACTTC
length: 16; D: TRBD1; size: few; V: TRBV11-2; J: TRBJ2-7; CDR3: CASSLYRGGVSYEQYF; DNA: TGTGCCAGCAGCTTATACAGGGGTGGGGTCTCCTACGAGCAGTACTTC
length: 14; D: NA; size: NA; V: TRBV15; J: TRBJ1-2; CDR3: CATSRDGGEYGYTF; DNA: TGTGCCACCAGCAGAGATGGGGGAGAGTATGGCTACACCTTC
length: 11; D: NA; size: NA; V: TRBV28; J: TRBJ1-5; CDR3: CAATGRAAQHF; DNA: TGTGCCGCAACCGGTCGGGCCGCCCAGCATTTT
length: 15; D: TRBD1; size: few; V: TRBV5-1; J: TRBJ1-1; CDR3: CASSFQGAPGTEAFF; DNA: TGCGCCAGCAGCTTCCAGGGGGCGCCGGGAACTGAAGCTTTCTTT
length: 13; D: NA; size: NA; V: TRBV7-3; J: TRBJ2-1; CDR3: CASSLRDSTEQFF; DNA: TGTGCCAGCAGCTTAAGAGACAGTACTGAGCAGTTCTTC
length: 16; D: TRBD2; size: NA; V: TRBV5-1; J: TRBJ2-7; CDR3: CASSPGLAGVMDEQYF; DNA: TGCGCCAGCAGCCCCGGACTAGCGGGAGTCATGGATGAGCAGTACTTC
length: 18; D: TRBD2; size: NA; V: TRBV18; J: TRBJ2-1; CDR3: CASSPLGPGGREYNEQFF; DNA: TGTGCCAGCTCACCACTCGGACCAGGCGGGAGGGAGTACAATGAGCAGTTCTTC
length: 16; D: TRBD1; size: few; V: TRBV7-2; J: TRBJ1-5; CDR3: CASSLGTGNSNQPQHF; DNA: TGTGCCAGCAGCTTAGGGACAGGGAATAGCAATCAGCCCCAGCATTTT
length: 14; D: NA; size: NA; V: TRBV6-6; J: TRBJ2-2; CDR3: CASRTTGSTGELFF; DNA: TGTGCCAGCAGAACAACAGGGTCCACCGGGGAGCTGTTTTTT
length: 13; D: NA; size: NA; V: TRBV11-3; J: TRBJ2-5; CDR3: CASSFRPRGTQYF; DNA: TGTGCCAGCAGCTTCCGCCCTCGCGGGACCCAGTACTTC
length: 14; D: NA; size: NA; V: TRBV7-2; J: TRBJ1-2; CDR3: CASSLGDRNYGYTF; DNA: TGTGCCAGCAGCTTGGGCGACAGAAACTATGGCTACACCTTC
length: 18; D: TRBD1; size: NA; V: TRBV28; J: TRBJ1-1; CDR3: CASSIGQGTWGKGTEAFF; DNA: TGTGCCAGCAGTATCGGACAGGGCACATGGGGTAAGGGCACTGAAGCTTTCTTT
length: 16; D: NA; size: NA; V: TRBV4-3; J: TRBJ1-4; CDR3: CASSLGQQRPNEKLFF; DNA: TGCGCCAGCAGCCTTGGACAGCAGCGTCCTAATGAAAAACTGTTTTTT
length: 15; D: NA; size: few; V: TRBV5-1; J: TRBJ2-3; CDR3: CASSRTIDLTDTQYF; DNA: TGCGCCAGCAGCAGGACTATAGACCTCACAGATACGCAGTATTTT
length: 16; D: NA; size: NA; V: TRBV5-1; J: TRBJ2-3; CDR3: CASRKYGGDPTDTQYF; DNA: TGCGCCAGCAGAAAGTATGGCGGGGACCCCACAGATACGCAGTATTTT
length: 14; D: NA; size: few; V: TRBV10-1; J: TRBJ1-1; CDR3: CASSESRGHTEAFF; DNA: TGCGCCAGCAGTGAGTCCAGAGGGCACACTGAAGCTTTCTTT
length: 15; D: NA; size: NA; V: TRBV25-1; J: TRBJ1-3; CDR3: CASSVGEGRENTIYF; DNA: TGTGCCAGCAGTGTGGGTGAAGGGCGGGAGAACACCATATATTTT
length: 15; D: TRBD1; size: once; V: TRBV11-2; J: TRBJ2-5; CDR3: CASSRGQGAQETQYF; DNA: TGTGCCAGCAGCAGGGGACAGGGTGCTCAAGAGACCCAGTACTTC
length: 15; D: NA; size: NA; V: TRBV5-1; J: TRBJ1-1; CDR3: CASSLQGDRDTEAFF; DNA: TGCGCCAGCAGCTTGCAAGGGGATAGGGACACTGAAGCTTTCTTT
length: 14; D: NA; size: NA; V: TRBV5-1; J: TRBJ1-1; CDR3: CASSFAQGGTEAFF; DNA: TGCGCCAGCAGCTTCGCACAAGGGGGAACTGAAGCTTTCTTT
length: 15; D: TRBD2; size: NA; V: TRBV28; J: TRBJ2-3; CDR3: CASSSLAGGSDTQYF; DNA: TGTGCCAGCAGTTCCCTAGCGGGAGGATCGGATACGCAGTATTTT
length: 13; D: NA; size: NA; V: TRBV7-8; J: TRBJ2-7; CDR3: CASSLDWGYEQYF; DNA: TGTGCCAGCAGCTTAGACTGGGGCTACGAGCAGTACTTC
length: 14; D: TRBD1; size: NA; V: TRBV6-1; J: TRBJ2-7; CDR3: CASSEMYRGNEQYF; DNA: TGTGCCAGCAGTGAAATGTACAGGGGCAACGAGCAGTACTTC
length: 15; D: TRBD2; size: NA; V: TRBV14; J: TRBJ2-3; CDR3: CASSQDRGVTDTQYF; DNA: TGTGCCAGCAGCCAAGATCGGGGGGTCACAGATACGCAGTATTTT
length: 12; D: TRBD1; size: NA; V: TRBV7-3; J: TRBJ1-2; CDR3: CASSNNQGARTF; DNA: TGTGCCAGCAGCAACAACCAGGGGGCTAGAACCTTC
length: 15; D: NA; size: NA; V: TRBV9; J: TRBJ1-1; CDR3: CASSPMWGGNTEAFF; DNA: TGTGCCAGCAGCCCGATGTGGGGCGGGAACACTGAAGCTTTCTTT
length: 17; D: TRBD1; size: NA; V: TRBV9; J: TRBJ2-1; CDR3: CASSPPAGQEKYNEQFF; DNA: TGTGCCAGCAGCCCGCCCGCCGGACAGGAGAAATACAATGAGCAGTTCTTC
length: 16; D: NA; size: few; V: TRBV25-1; J: TRBJ2-6; CDR3: CASSDRGVEGANVLTF; DNA: TGTGCCAGCAGTGATAGGGGGGTAGAAGGGGCCAACGTCCTGACTTTC
length: 11; D: NA; size: NA; V: TRBV20-1; J: TRBJ2-7; CDR3: CSARSRVEQYF; DNA: TGCAGTGCTAGATCCCGGGTCGAGCAGTACTTC
length: 18; D: NA; size: few; V: TRBV4-1; J: TRBJ2-5; CDR3: CASSQEHFGTESQETQYF; DNA: TGCGCCAGCAGCCAAGAACATTTCGGGACGGAATCCCAAGAGACCCAGTACTTC
length: 14; D: TRBD1; size: NA; V: TRBV2; J: TRBJ1-4; CDR3: CASRIRDSNEKLFF; DNA: TGTGCCAGCAGGATCCGGGACAGTAATGAAAAACTGTTTTTT
length: 18; D: NA; size: NA; V: TRBV9; J: TRBJ2-7; CDR3: CASSVGGQGRGGSYEQYF; DNA: TGTGCCAGCAGCGTAGGGGGCCAGGGCCGGGGAGGCTCCTACGAGCAGTACTTC
length: 18; D: NA; size: NA; V: TRBV7-9; J: TRBJ2-7; CDR3: CASSQTPWGNHLGDEQYF; DNA: TGTGCCAGCAGCCAAACCCCATGGGGAAACCACCTTGGGGACGAGCAGTACTTC
length: 16; D: TRBD2; size: NA; V: TRBV7-9; J: TRBJ2-7; CDR3: CASSSRLAGSSYEQYF; DNA: TGTGCCAGCAGCTCCCGACTAGCGGGTAGCTCCTACGAGCAGTACTTC
length: 15; D: NA; size: many; V: TRBV4-1; J: TRBJ1-1; CDR3: CASSQEVGGLTEAFF; DNA: TGCGCCAGCAGCCAAGAGGTGGGAGGGCTCACTGAAGCTTTCTTT
length: 12; D: NA; size: few; V: TRBV28; J: TRBJ1-2; CDR3: CASRSGAYGYTF; DNA: TGTGCCAGCAGGTCAGGGGCCTATGGCTACACCTTC
length: 19; D: TRBD2; size: NA; V: TRBV7-4; J: TRBJ2-1; CDR3: CASGQGSGTSGRAWNEQFF; DNA: TGTGCCAGCGGACAGGGTTCCGGGACTAGCGGGAGGGCCTGGAATGAGCAGTTCTTC
length: 16; D: NA; size: NA; V: TRBV5-1; J: TRBJ2-3; CDR3: CASSLAAGAVTDTQYF; DNA: TGCGCCAGCAGCTTGGCCGCGGGGGCGGTCACAGATACGCAGTATTTT
length: 14; D: NA; size: few; V: TRBV7-3; J: TRBJ2-3; CDR3: CASSSQDSADTQYF; DNA: TGTGCCAGCAGCTCACAGGATAGCGCAGATACGCAGTATTTT
length: 14; D: NA; size: once; V: TRBV11-2; J: TRBJ2-1; CDR3: CASSQGRANNEQFF; DNA: TGTGCCAGCAGCCAGGGACGGGCCAACAATGAGCAGTTCTTC
length: 16; D: NA; size: NA; V: TRBV9; J: TRBJ2-3; CDR3: CASSPIGGRPTDTQYF; DNA: TGTGCCAGCAGCCCAATCGGGGGAAGACCCACAGATACGCAGTATTTT
length: 15; D: NA; size: NA; V: TRBV5-1; J: TRBJ2-1; CDR3: CASSRRETGYNEQFF; DNA: TGCGCCAGCAGCCGACGGGAGACCGGTTACAATGAGCAGTTCTTC